Shown below are 11 T cell receptor beta chains from a single sample sequenced in a study of response to subunit inactivated influenza vaccine. Via MiXCR, TCRdb re-called the RT-PCR reads, giving one row per CDR3 protein. The sample includes 650,000 to 800,000 distinct CDR3 sequences, approximately 14% of them seen just once. This sample comprised PBMCs from blood, obtained 14 to 15 days before vaccination. These TCRs come from a man aged 50-60 years who received an inactivated influenza vaccine.

This clonotype showed up just once. A much more abundant neighbour one base away suggests this may be a read error. The rearrangement joins TRBV5-6 to TRBJ2-7; D gene uncertain. V was shortened by 0 bases and J by 5 bases, with 9 bases between the two germline ends. The CDR3 totals 13 residues. Looked up from germline, CDR1 is SGHDT and CDR2 is YYEEEE. CDR3 sequence reads: CASSLGRFHEQYF. CDR3 nucleotide sequence: TGTGCCAGCAGCTTGGGCAGGTTTCACGAGCAGTACTTC.

The rearrangement joins TRBV7-9 to TRBJ2-1; the D gene is possibly TRBD2 (7 bases). Germline V gives CDR1 SEHNR, CDR2 FQNEAQ (reference sequence). V gave up 0 bases and J gave up 7 bases, with 13 bases separating them. CDR3 length equals 15 residues. The CDR3 DNA follows: TGTGCCAGCAGCTTAGCAGGGGGGGGTTCGAATGAGCAGTTCTTC. Translated: CASSLAGGGSNEQFF.

This clonotype was detected only a few times. V and J are TRBV11-2 and TRBJ2-3; D is possibly TRBD1 or TRBD2 (6 bases each). The CDR3 runs 15 residues. Trimming left V 5 bases short and J 4 bases short, with 16 bases between. Germline V CDR1 and CDR2: SGHAT, FQNNGV. The CDR3 bases are TGTGCCAGCAGCCTAGGGGGGTGGGAGGCAGATACGCAGTATTTT. Amino acids: CASSLGGWEADTQYF.

This clonotype was recorded a few times. The CDR3 spells CATPRGGAENTGELFF. DNA for the CDR3: TGTGCCACCCCCAGGGGGGGGGCAGAGAACACCGGGGAGCTGTTTTTT. The chain uses TRBV15 and TRBJ2-2; D assignment may be TRBD1 or TRBD2 (7 bases each). The CDR3 loop spans 16 amino acids. Trimming shortened V by 8 bases and J by 1 base, and 17 bases separated the two germline ends. Germline V lookup: CDR1 LNHNV, CDR2 YYDKDF (reference sequence).

The rearrangement uses TRBV6-2 or TRBV6-3 and TRBJ2-1; no reliable D call. CDR1 and CDR2 (germline): MNHEY, SVGEGT. The CDR3 consists of 11 residues. The V gene lost 2 bases and the J gene lost 11 bases, with 7 bases spanning the gap. This CDR3 is CASSYPSQQFF. The CDR3 region has the DNA TGTGCCAGCAGTTACCCATCACAGCAGTTCTTC.

This chain joins TRBV5-5 and TRBJ2-4; D unresolved. Germline CDR1 SGHKS, CDR2 YYEKEE (reference sequence). This CDR3 comprises 13 residues. V dropped 6 bases and J dropped 0 bases, with 7 bases sitting between them. CDR3 nucleotides: TGTGCCAGCACCCCCCTAGCCAAAAACATTCAGTACTTC. It codes for CASTPLAKNIQYF.

There are a few counts of this clonotype. The chain employs TRBV18 and TRBJ2-6; unclear D gene. Germline-derived CDR1 and CDR2 are KGHSH and LQKENI. The CDR3 sequence is 15 residues long. Trimming took 2 bases from V and 0 from J, leaving 5 bases between them. The CDR3 sequence: CASSPWDSGANVLTF. The CDR3 DNA reads as TGTGCCAGCTCACCATGGGACTCTGGGGCCAACGTCCTGACTTTC. Together with reference TRBV18 and TRBJ2-6, the CDR3 gives the full variable domain: NAGVMQNPRHLVRRRGQEARLRCSPMKGHSHVYWYRQLPEEGLKFMVYLQKENIIDESGMPKERFSAEFPKEGPSILRIQQVVRGDSAAYFCASSPWDSGANVLTFGAGSRLTVL.

This clonotype was seen repeatedly, ten times or more. The chain recombines TRBV10-3 with TRBJ1-5; D unclear. CDR1 and CDR2 from the germline V gene are ENHRY and SYGVKD. Trimming stripped 3 bases from V and 9 bases from J, with 9 bases between. The CDR3 extends over 12 amino acids. The CDR3 protein is CAISDEVTPQHF. The CDR3 DNA reads as TGTGCCATCAGTGATGAGGTTACGCCCCAGCATTTT.

A few counts support this clonotype. The chain has TRBV5-1 and TRBJ1-4; a weak D match, TRBD1 (6 bases). This CDR3 is built from 17 residues. V was clipped by 4 bases and J by 7 bases, with 23 bases between them. CDR1 is SGHRS and CDR2 is YFSETQ in the germline V gene. The CDR3 DNA reads as TGCGCCAGCAGCCCCCGGGCAGGGGCCGGGATTGGTGAAAAACTGTTTTTT. Protein sequence: CASSPRAGAGIGEKLFF.

This clonotype was found many times. The chain couples TRBV5-5 to TRBJ2-1; 10 positions agree with TRBD2. Germline assignment: CDR1 SGHKS and CDR2 YYEKEE (reference sequence). V was clipped by 5 bases and J by 8 bases; unmatched bases: 13. The length of the CDR3 is 16 residues. CDR3 sequence (DNA): TGTGCCAGCAGTCGTGAGCGGGGGGGCCTTTTCTATGAGCAGTTCTTC. Its translation: CASSRERGGLFYEQFF.

In this sample, this clonotype turned up a few times. This chain links TRBV20-1 with TRBJ2-2, with D tentatively TRBD2 (5 bases). The CDR3 consists of 14 residues. The V gene lost 0 bases and the J gene lost 7 bases, with 12 bases spanning the gap. Per the germline V gene, CDR1 is DFQATT and CDR2 is SNEGSKA (reference sequence). This chain's CDR3 is CSARDLGLVGELFF. The CDR3 coding sequence is TGCAGTGCTAGAGATCTCGGACTTGTCGGGGAGCTGTTTTTT.